The 13 T cell receptor beta chains in this list originate from one sample, sequenced in a study of T cell repertoires in cytomegalovirus infection. Each CDR3 protein is one row after TCRdb ran MiXCR on the reads. The table lists about 130,000 distinct CDR3 sequences, 7.5% to 9% of them singletons, with roughly 9.1% in the top ten. Sequencing was done on a sample of PBMCs. The receptors were gathered from a human donor in good health (CMV status not recorded). Some clones in this sample may be carry-over from other donors' samples.

In this sample, this clonotype turned up many times. This chain connects TRBV5-1 to TRBJ2-2; no clear D. V was trimmed by 5 bases and J by 4 bases, leaving 12 bases between them. Per germline, CDR1 SGHRS and CDR2 YFSETQ. The CDR3 consists of 14 residues. CDR3 sequence (DNA): TGCGCCAGCAGACCGGGTCAGAGCACCGGGGAGCTGTTTTTT. Amino acid sequence: CASRPGQSTGELFF.

This clonotype showed up many times. V gene TRBV2 combines with J gene TRBJ2-7; D gene ambiguous. The CDR3 totals 13 residues. Looked up from germline, CDR1 is SNHLY and CDR2 is FYNNEI. Trimming took 6 bases from V and 4 from J, leaving 13 bases between them. The CDR3 is CASRDLHTYEQYF. The CDR3 DNA reads as TGTGCCAGCAGGGACCTACATACGTACGAGCAGTACTTC.

This clonotype was recorded many times. This chain connects TRBV5-1 to TRBJ2-2; maybe TRBD1 (5 bases). The CDR3 is 17 amino acids. Trimming took off 4 bases at V and 0 bases at J, with 16 bases between the two ends. Germline CDR1 SGHRS, CDR2 YFSETQ. The CDR3 loop is CASSPGHLSANTGELFF. In nucleotides, the CDR3 is TGCGCCAGCAGCCCAGGACACCTAAGCGCGAACACCGGGGAGCTGTTTTTT.

This clonotype was recorded many times. This rearrangement joins TRBV4-2 to TRBJ2-5; D remains ambiguous. The CDR3 has 13 residues. Germline assignment: CDR1 LGHNA and CDR2 YNFKEQ. The V gene lost 0 bases and the J gene lost 5 bases, with 7 bases spanning the gap. The CDR3 DNA reads TGTGCCAGCAGCCAAGATTTTAAGGAGACCCAGTACTTC. Protein: CASSQDFKETQYF.

The chain combines TRBV4-2 with TRBJ1-2, with D possibly matching TRBD1 (5 bases). Germline assignment: CDR1 LGHNA and CDR2 YNFKEQ. Trimming removed 1 base at V and 3 bases at J, with 15 bases between. CDR3 size: 16 residues. The CDR3 reads CASSQVGTGDDYGYTF. CDR3 nucleotides: TGTGCCAGCAGCCAAGTGGGTACCGGGGACGACTATGGCTACACCTTC.

This clonotype showed up many times. The chain recombines TRBV7-9 with TRBJ2-2; D call uncertain. The CDR3 contains 14 residues. Trimming pared 5 bases from V and 5 bases from J, leaving 12 bases between. CDR1 is SEHNR and CDR2 is FQNEAQ in the germline V gene (reference sequence). The CDR3 here is CASSPKVPTGELFF. CDR3 sequence (DNA): TGTGCCAGCAGCCCTAAGGTCCCAACCGGGGAGCTGTTTTTT.

In this sample, this clonotype turned up many times. V is TRBV9 and J is TRBJ2-5, with TRBD2 identical over 7 bases. The CDR3 length is 17 residues. Germline loops: CDR1 SGDLS, CDR2 YYNGEE. After removal of 0 bases from V and 0 bases from J, the junction contained 8 bases not matched to a gene. The CDR3 DNA reads as TGTGCCAGCAGCGTAGCTATGGGCGGGGGTCACCAAGAGACCCAGTACTTC. This sequence encodes CASSVAMGGGHQETQYF. Complete variable domain (other parts from reference TRBV9 and TRBJ2-5): DSGVTQTPKHLITATGQRVTLRCSPRSGDLSVYWYQQSLDQGLQFLIQYYNGEERAKGNILERFSAQQFPDLHSELNLSSLELGDSALYFCASSVAMGGGHQETQYFGPGTRLLVL.

This clonotype was seen only a few times. V gene TRBV7-9 combines with J gene TRBJ1-5; TRBD1 is a possible D gene (5 bases). Trimming shortened V by 5 bases and J by 3 bases, and 11 bases separated the two germline ends. The CDR3 spans 14 residues. Looked up from germline, CDR1 is SEHNR and CDR2 is FQNEAQ (reference sequence). The CDR3 DNA reads TGTGCCAGCAGCGCAGACAGTGACAATCAGCCCCAGCATTTT. Encoded protein: CASSADSDNQPQHF.

The chain uses TRBV2 and TRBJ1-3; D remains ambiguous. Germline-derived CDR1 and CDR2 are SNHLY and FYNNEI. This CDR3 is built from 15 residues. Trimming shortened V by 4 bases and J by 4 bases, and 14 bases separated the two germline ends. The CDR3 DNA sequence: TGTGCCAGCAGTGGGGAGGTCTTTAAAGGAAACACCATATATTTT. Translation: CASSGEVFKGNTIYF.

The chain has TRBV20-1 and TRBJ2-3; D is undetermined. Germline V lookup: CDR1 DFQATT, CDR2 SNEGSKA (reference sequence). The CDR3 is 11 amino acids. V lost 6 bases and J 2 bases, leaving 6 bases between the germline ends. The CDR3 nucleotides are TGCAGTGCGAGTCCCACAGATACGCAGTATTTT. This translates into CSASPTDTQYF.

This clonotype was detected a few times. The V and J genes are TRBV2 and TRBJ1-2; TRBD1 agrees at 7 bases. CDR3 length: 12 amino acids. V trimming: 10 bases; J trimming: 3 bases; junction bases outside the gene matches: 5. Germline-derived CDR1 and CDR2 are SNHLY and FYNNEI. CDR3 amino acids: CATTGDDYGYTF. The CDR3 nucleotides read TGTGCCACCACAGGGGACGACTATGGCTACACCTTC.

This clonotype was counted a few times. The chain employs TRBV2 and TRBJ1-4, with TRBD1 as a possible D gene (5 bases). The CDR3 sequence is 14 residues long. Germline values: CDR1 SNHLY, CDR2 FYNNEI. V lost 2 bases and J 8 bases, leaving 12 bases between the germline ends. CDR3 region: CASSEQGFIEKLFF. DNA for the CDR3: TGTGCCAGCAGTGAACAGGGATTCATCGAAAAACTGTTTTTT.

J is TRBJ1-2 and V is TRBV9; 7 bases match TRBD1. This CDR3 has 11 amino acids. From germline, CDR1 is SGDLS and CDR2 YYNGEE. Trimming cost V 7 bases and J 8 bases; bases outside gene matches: 5. The CDR3 here is CASAEGGGYTF. CDR3 DNA: TGTGCCAGCGCAGAAGGGGGCGGCTACACCTTC. Drawing the rest from reference TRBV9 and TRBJ1-2, the complete variable domain is DSGVTQTPKHLITATGQRVTLRCSPRSGDLSVYWYQQSLDQGLQFLIQYYNGEERAKGNILERFSAQQFPDLHSELNLSSLELGDSALYFCASAEGGGYTFGSGTRLTVV.